A single sample is the source of the 32 T cell receptor beta chains below, sequenced in a study of blood T cell repertoires in COVID-19. TCRdb keeps only in-frame clones here, not all; method: immunoSEQ multiplex PCR. Of approximately 220,000 clones in the sample, more than 80% are singletons; the top ten hold 3.5%. The sample was PBMCs or T cells enriched from blood (not recorded which). These receptors came from a woman between 18 and 30 years old in a cohort exposed to, infected with or recovered from COVID-19 (not recorded which).

The rearrangement joins TRBV5-1 to TRBJ2-3; weak D call: TRBD1 (7 bases). CDR3 length: 16 amino acids. Trimming removed 4 bases from V and 2 bases from J, with 17 bases in between. In germline, CDR1 is SGHRS, CDR2 YFSETQ. The CDR3 here is CASSRGTAEFTDTQYF. The CDR3 DNA reads as TGCGCCAGCAGCCGGGGGACAGCGGAGTTCACAGATACGCAGTATTTT.

The chain combines TRBV10-2 with TRBJ2-2; 10 bases match TRBD1. This CDR3 has 17 residues. V dropped 2 bases and J dropped 5; count of bases not matched to a gene: 8. Germline V gives CDR1 WSHSY, CDR2 SAAADI. CDR3 sequence reads: CASSEQGQDRGTGELFF. The CDR3 nucleotides read TGCGCCAGCAGTGAGCAAGGGCAGGACAGGGGGACCGGGGAGCTGTTTTTT.

The genes are TRBV27 and TRBJ2-7, with TRBD1 matching 9 bases. Unmatched junction bases numbered 8, after V lost 2 bases and J lost 3 bases. There are 16 residues in the CDR3. In germline, CDR1 is MNHEY, CDR2 SMNVEV (reference sequence). This CDR3 reads CASSLRFGTGHYEQYF. In DNA form, the CDR3 reads TGTGCCAGCAGTTTAAGGTTTGGGACAGGGCACTACGAGCAGTACTTC.

The chain combines TRBV4-1 with TRBJ1-5; D gene ambiguous. The CDR3 runs 13 residues. Per the germline V gene, CDR1 is MGHRA and CDR2 is YSYEKL. Trimming pared 1 base from V and 4 bases from J, leaving 5 bases between. The CDR3 loop reads CASSQAGNQPQHF. As DNA, the CDR3 is TGCGCCAGCAGCCAAGCGGGAAATCAGCCCCAGCATTTT.

A single count supports this clone. V and J are TRBV7-8 and TRBJ2-7; possible D gene TRBD1, 6 bases. Trimming pared 6 bases from V and 6 bases from J, leaving 18 bases between. The CDR3 covers 14 residues. CDR1 and CDR2 (germline): SGHVS, FQNEAQ. The CDR3 region is CASSRDTLGLEQYF. The DNA of the CDR3 is TGTGCCAGCAGTCGGGACACCCTAGGCCTCGAGCAGTACTTC.

The genes are TRBV29-1 and TRBJ2-7, with TRBD2 matching 15 bases. After removal of 8 bases from V and 3 bases from J, the junction contained 8 bases not matched to a gene. Germline CDR1 and CDR2: SQVTM and ANQGSEA. CDR3 length: 15 amino acids. The CDR3 DNA follows: TGCAGCATTTCGGGACTAGCGGGAGGTGGCTACGAGCAGTACTTC. Protein product: CSISGLAGGGYEQYF.

This clone was recorded a few times. This chain uses TRBV2 with TRBJ1-6, with D tentatively TRBD1 (5 bases). Germline assignment: CDR1 SNHLY and CDR2 FYNNEI. This CDR3 region has 15 residues. Trimming took off 4 bases at V and 2 bases at J, with 9 bases between the two ends. CDR3 amino acids: CASSGGGTYNSPLHF. The CDR3 DNA reads TGTGCCAGCAGTGGGGGGGGAACCTATAATTCACCCCTCCACTTT. Together with reference TRBV2 and TRBJ1-6, the CDR3 gives the full variable domain: EPEVTQTPSHQVTQMGQEVILRCVPISNHLYFYWYRQILGQKVEFLVSFYNNEISEKSEIFDDQFSVERPDGSNFTLKIRSTKLEDSAMYFCASSGGGTYNSPLHFGNGTRLTVT.

The V and J genes are TRBV25-1 and TRBJ2-3; the D is unclear. Germline values: CDR1 MGHDK, CDR2 SYGVNS. The CDR3 is 13 residues long. Trimming took 4 bases from V and 3 from J, leaving 8 bases between them. As DNA, the CDR3 is TGTGCCAGCAGTGTTCGGGTTACAGATACGCAGTATTTT. The encoded protein is CASSVRVTDTQYF.

This clone has just one count. This sequence joins TRBV28 and TRBJ1-4, with 8 bases fitting TRBD1. The germline CDR1 and CDR2 sequences are MDHEN and SYDVKM. Trimming cost V 5 bases and J 7 bases; bases outside gene matches: 6. The CDR3 has 14 residues. The CDR3 region is CASSPGQAGEKLFF. The CDR3 DNA reads TGTGCCAGCAGTCCGGGACAGGCCGGTGAAAAACTGTTTTTT. The whole variable domain, remainder taken from reference TRBV28 and TRBJ1-4, is DVKVTQSSRYLVKRTGEKVFLECVQDMDHENMFWYRQDPGLGLRLIYFSYDVKMKEKGDIPEGYSVSREKKERFSLILESASTNQTSMYLCASSPGQAGEKLFFGSGTQLSVL.

The V gene is TRBV6-5, the J gene TRBJ1-2; TRBD1 agrees at 9 bases. This CDR3 has 15 amino acids. CDR1 is MNHEY, CDR2 SVGAGI, per germline. V was pared by 4 bases and J by 5 bases, with 8 bases of the junction left unmatched. The CDR3 sequence: CASSFGQGFRYGYTF. The CDR3 DNA is TGTGCCAGCAGTTTCGGACAGGGGTTTCGGTATGGCTACACCTTC.

On this clone itself: Other DNA sequences in this specimen translate into the identical CDR3. The chain combines TRBV28 with TRBJ2-7; D is uncertain. CDR3 length: 11 amino acids. Trimming removed 2 bases at V and 6 bases at J, with 5 bases between. Per germline, CDR1 MDHEN and CDR2 SYDVKM. The CDR3 is CASSLGLEQYF. The CDR3 DNA is TGTGCCAGCAGTTTAGGGCTCGAGCAGTACTTC.

The chain has TRBV11-3 and TRBJ2-1; 7 bases line up with TRBD2. V dropped 1 base and J dropped 4; count of bases not matched to a gene: 4. The CDR3 is 15 residues long. Germline V gives CDR1 SGHNT, CDR2 YENEEA. CDR3 sequence (DNA): TGTGCCAGCAGCTTAGTGAGCGGGACGTACAATGAGCAGTTCTTC. It yields the protein CASSLVSGTYNEQFF.

The chain combines TRBV7-2 with TRBJ2-5; 15 bases map to TRBD2. Germline V gene lookup returns CDR1 SGHTA and CDR2 FQGNSA. V shed 0 bases, J shed 3 bases, and the junction held 2 bases outside the gene matches. This CDR3 spans 17 amino acids. CDR3 DNA: TGTGCCAGCAGCTTAGCGGGACTAGCGGGAGGTGAAGAGACCCAGTACTTC. This encodes CASSLAGLAGGEETQYF. Complete variable domain (other parts from reference TRBV7-2 and TRBJ2-5): GAGVSQSPSNKVTEKGKDVELRCDPISGHTALYWYRQSLGQGLEFLIYFQGNSAPDKSGLPSDRFSAERTGGSVSTLTIQRTQQEDSAVYLCASSLAGLAGGEETQYFGPGTRLLVL.

The chain couples TRBV6-1 to TRBJ2-1, with 8 bases that match TRBD1. Germline trimming cut 2 bases from V and 2 bases from J; bases unmatched to any gene: 2. CDR3 length: 15 amino acids. Germline V lookup: CDR1 MNHNS, CDR2 SASEGT. The CDR3 here is CASSESGGPYNEQFF. In DNA form, the CDR3 reads TGTGCCAGCAGTGAATCAGGGGGCCCCTACAATGAGCAGTTCTTC.

This chain uses TRBV7-2 with TRBJ1-4; 8 nucleotides line up with TRBD1. CDR3 length: 13 residues. Trimming took 5 bases from V and 8 from J; bases not matched to a gene: 4. CDR1 SGHTA and CDR2 FQGNSA come from the germline V gene. The CDR3 DNA follows: TGTGCCAGCAGCCCCGGGACAGGCGAAAAACTGTTTTTT. Its translation: CASSPGTGEKLFF.

CDR3 in DNA: TGTGCCAGCAGCTTAAGGGAGGCCAGAATGAACACTGAAGCTTTCTTT. This codes for CASSLREARMNTEAFF. V is TRBV11-1 and J is TRBJ1-1, with D hard to call. Germline CDR1 reads SGHAT; CDR2 reads FQDESV (reference sequence). This CDR3 has 16 residues. V shed 2 bases and J shed 0 bases, with 13 bases lying between them.

The rearrangement links TRBV7-8 to TRBJ2-3, with TRBD2 identical over 7 bases. The CDR3 length is 17 residues. The germline CDR1 and CDR2 sequences are SGHVS and FQNEAQ. V was clipped by 4 bases and J by 5 bases; unmatched bases: 15. This CDR3 is CASSSGAGAHLGDTQYF. CDR3 nucleotide sequence: TGTGCCAGCAGCTCGGGCGCGGGAGCCCATCTTGGAGATACGCAGTATTTT.

The genes are TRBV25-1 and TRBJ2-3, with 7 bases matching TRBD2. This CDR3 has 15 amino acids. CDR1 MGHDK and CDR2 SYGVNS come from the germline V gene. Germline trimming cut 5 bases from V and 6 bases from J; bases unmatched to any gene: 11. CDR3 loop: CASSPSGSRRDTQYF. In DNA, the CDR3 is TGTGCCAGCAGTCCTAGCGGCTCTAGACGGGATACGCAGTATTTT. Drawing the rest from reference TRBV25-1 and TRBJ2-3, the complete variable domain is EADIYQTPRYLVIGTGKKITLECSQTMGHDKMYWYQQDPGMELHLIHYSYGVNSTEKGDLSSESTVSRIRTEHFPLTLESARPSHTSQYLCASSPSGSRRDTQYFGPGTRLTVL.

The rearrangement uses TRBV28 and TRBJ1-2; the match to TRBD1 covers 8 bases. V lost 1 base, J lost 7 bases, and 11 bases stayed unmatched. The CDR3 spans 16 residues. Germline assignment: CDR1 MDHEN and CDR2 SYDVKM. The CDR3 spells CASSLSDRVLHGGYTF. The CDR3 DNA reads TGTGCCAGCAGTTTATCGGACAGGGTATTACACGGTGGCTACACCTTC.

In DNA, the CDR3 is TGTGCCAGTAGTGACGGGGCTAGCGGGAACAGGGAGCTGTTTTTT. This codes for CASSDGASGNRELFF. The chain links TRBV19 to TRBJ2-2; 9 nucleotides match TRBD2. Germline V CDR1 and CDR2: LNHDA, SQIVND (reference sequence). CDR3 size: 15 residues. The J segment lost 9 bases and the V segment lost 5 bases, leaving 10 bases of the junction unmatched.

The chain has TRBV5-1 and TRBJ2-1; TRBD2 is a possible D gene (5 bases). Trimming cost V 2 bases and J 10 bases, with 16 bases left between them. The CDR3 is 14 amino acids. The germline gives CDR1 SGHRS, CDR2 YFSETQ. CDR3 sequence reads: CASSLGSESAEQFF. CDR3 in DNA: TGCGCCAGCAGCTTAGGGAGCGAATCAGCCGAGCAGTTCTTC. The entire variable domain, with the rest obtained from reference TRBV5-1 and TRBJ2-1, is as follows: KAGVTQTPRYLIKTRGQQVTLSCSPISGHRSVSWYQQTPGQGLQFLFEYFSETQRNKGNFPGRFSGRQFSNSRSEMNVSTLELGDSALYLCASSLGSESAEQFFGPGTRLTVL.

V and J are TRBV6-6 and TRBJ2-1; possible D gene TRBD1, 5 bases. CDR1 MNHNY and CDR2 SVGAGI come from the germline V gene (reference sequence). This CDR3 contains 14 residues. Trimming took 6 bases from V and 2 from J, leaving 11 bases between them. In nucleotides, the CDR3 is TGTGCCAGCAGGGGGCAGGTAACCTACAATGAGCAGTTCTTC. It encodes CASRGQVTYNEQFF.

The chain combines TRBV6-2 or TRBV6-3 with TRBJ1-3; 8 positions match TRBD1. Losses at the gene ends were 6 bases for V and 3 bases for J; bases not matched to a gene: 4. The CDR3 has 14 residues. Germline CDR1 reads MNHEY; CDR2 reads SVGEGT. The CDR3 region has the DNA TGTGCCAGCAGCCCACAGGGGGATGGAAACACCATATATTTT. Its translation: CASSPQGDGNTIYF.

The chain employs TRBV24-1 and TRBJ2-2; 11 bases map to TRBD1. CDR3 length: 17 residues. The ends lost 5 bases at V and 5 bases at J; junction bases unmatched: 9. Per germline, CDR1 KGHDR and CDR2 SFDVKD. For the CDR3, the DNA is TGTGCCACCAGTGTCCCCACCGGGACAGGGGGGACCGGGGAGCTGTTTTTT. It yields the protein CATSVPTGTGGTGELFF.

The chain is built from TRBV7-3 and TRBJ2-3; a weak D match, TRBD2 (5 bases). The CDR3 loop spans 17 amino acids. V was clipped by 5 bases and J by 0 bases, with 18 bases between them. Germline V CDR1 and CDR2: SGHTA, FQGTGA. The CDR3 coding sequence is TGTGCCAGCAGCATACCATATGGAGGAGGAAGCACAGATACGCAGTATTTT. Translation gives CASSIPYGGGSTDTQYF.

The CDR3 sequence: CASSSYDRAGNTIYF. The CDR3 bases are TGTGCCAGCAGCTCATATGACAGGGCCGGAAACACCATATATTTT. V gene TRBV5-4 combines with J gene TRBJ1-3, with 7 nucleotides matching TRBD1. The J segment lost 4 bases and the V segment lost 3 bases, leaving 7 bases of the junction unmatched. CDR3 length equals 15 residues. Germline V gene data show CDR1 as SGHNT and CDR2 as YYREEE (reference sequence).

This clone was recorded once. The CDR3: CASSSLQGASYGYTF. CDR3 nucleotide sequence: TGTGCCAGCAGTTCCCTACAGGGGGCGTCCTATGGCTACACCTTC. J is TRBJ1-2 and V is TRBV6-5, with 9 bases lining up with TRBD1. This CDR3 is built from 15 residues. Germline V lookup: CDR1 MNHEY, CDR2 SVGAGI. V was pared by 4 bases and J by 4 bases, with 7 bases of the junction left unmatched.

CDR3 protein: CSVEDQVGELFF. CDR3 DNA: TGCAGCGTTGAAGATCAGGTCGGGGAGCTGTTTTTT. This chain joins TRBV29-1 and TRBJ2-2, with D unresolved. This CDR3 has 12 amino acids. Trimming removed 0 bases at V and 7 bases at J, with 6 bases between. Per the germline V gene, CDR1 is SQVTM and CDR2 is ANQGSEA.

The chain combines TRBV7-8 with TRBJ1-5; tentatively, D is TRBD1 (5 bases). V was trimmed by 0 bases and J by 6 bases, leaving 9 bases between them. Per germline, CDR1 SGHVS and CDR2 FQNEAQ. The CDR3 runs to 14 residues. CDR3 nucleotide sequence: TGTGCCAGCAGCTTAGCTTGGGGGGGTCAGCCCCAGCATTTT. Its translation: CASSLAWGGQPQHF.

The chain couples TRBV7-9 to TRBJ1-2, with a possible D match to TRBD1 (5 bases). V lost 5 bases, J lost 9 bases, and 16 bases lay in between. The germline V gene encodes CDR1 SEHNR and CDR2 FQNEAQ (reference sequence). The CDR3 contains 13 residues. CDR3 sequence: CASSTAQGISYTF. The CDR3 DNA reads TGTGCCAGCAGCACAGCCCAGGGAATAAGCTACACCTTC.

CDR3 DNA: TGTGCCAGCAGGACTAGCCGCCATGAGCAGTTCTTC. Protein sequence: CASRTSRHEQFF. The chain joins TRBV5-4 to TRBJ2-1; TRBD2 matches 7 bases. The V gene's germline CDR1 is SGHNT and CDR2 YYREEE (reference sequence). The CDR3 is made up of 12 amino acids. Unmatched junction bases numbered 4, after V lost 5 bases and J lost 8 bases. Drawing the rest from reference TRBV5-4 and TRBJ2-1, the complete variable domain is ETGVTQSPTHLIKTRGQQVTLRCSSQSGHNTVSWYQQALGQGPQFIFQYYREEENGRGNFPPRFSGLQFPNYSSELNVNALELDDSALYLCASRTSRHEQFFGPGTRLTVL.

The V and J genes are TRBV5-8 and TRBJ1-2, with 9 bases identical to TRBD1. Trimming cost V 4 bases and J 6 bases; bases outside gene matches: 10. CDR3 length: 15 residues. CDR1 SGHTS and CDR2 YDEGEE come from the germline V gene. The CDR3 DNA sequence: TGTGCCAGCAGCATTGGACAGGGGCGTGGGGATGGCTACACCTTC. Translation gives CASSIGQGRGDGYTF.